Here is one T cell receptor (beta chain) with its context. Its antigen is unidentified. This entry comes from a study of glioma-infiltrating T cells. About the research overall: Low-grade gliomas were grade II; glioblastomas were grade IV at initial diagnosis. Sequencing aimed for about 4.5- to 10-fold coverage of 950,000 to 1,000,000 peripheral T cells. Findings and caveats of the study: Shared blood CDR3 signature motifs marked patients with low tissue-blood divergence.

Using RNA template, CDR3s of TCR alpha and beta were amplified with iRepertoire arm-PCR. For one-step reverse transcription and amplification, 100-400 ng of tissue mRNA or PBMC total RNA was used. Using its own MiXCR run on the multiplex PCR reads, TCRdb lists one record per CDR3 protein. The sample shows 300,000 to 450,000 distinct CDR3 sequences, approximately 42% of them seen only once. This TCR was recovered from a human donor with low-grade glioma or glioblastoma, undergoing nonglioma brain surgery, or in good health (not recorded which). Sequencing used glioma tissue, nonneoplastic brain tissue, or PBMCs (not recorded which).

For the CDR3, the DNA is TGTGCCAGCAGTTTCCGGACAGGGTGGAGTGAAAAACTGTTTTTT. Amino acids: CASSFRTGWSEKLFF. The gene calls are TRBV2 and TRBJ1-4; 8 bases are a match to TRBD1. Germline V gives CDR1 SNHLY, CDR2 FYNNEI. The CDR3 has 15 residues. V shed 5 bases, J shed 7 bases, and the junction held 9 bases outside the gene matches.